This TCR beta chain was recorded in a study of blood T cell repertoires in COVID-19. Background on the study: Sample material is recorded as cDNA or gDNA derived from T cells, B-cell-depleted T cells, or PBMCs.

Original analysis: Amplification of reference gene primers was used by the study to estimate nucleated cell counts. TCRdb's copy holds only in-frame clones and misses some; the assay was immunoSEQ multiplex PCR. From that table come the V and J calls and clone size; the DNA was used to work out D and trimming. The sample yields about 140,000 clones, 75% to 85% seen once. From germline, CDR1 is SGHVS and CDR2 FQNEAQ. Trimming cost V 2 bases and J 5 bases; bases outside gene matches: 9. The CDR3 covers 15 residues. The sample was peripheral blood. This rearrangement joins TRBV7-8 to TRBJ2-7; 7 bases map to TRBD2. The receptor comes from a man aged 65 to 79 who had recovered from COVID-19. The CDR3 here is CASSLTGGREDEQYF. In nucleotides, the CDR3 is TGTGCCAGCAGCTTAACGGGGGGACGGGAGGACGAGCAGTACTTC.